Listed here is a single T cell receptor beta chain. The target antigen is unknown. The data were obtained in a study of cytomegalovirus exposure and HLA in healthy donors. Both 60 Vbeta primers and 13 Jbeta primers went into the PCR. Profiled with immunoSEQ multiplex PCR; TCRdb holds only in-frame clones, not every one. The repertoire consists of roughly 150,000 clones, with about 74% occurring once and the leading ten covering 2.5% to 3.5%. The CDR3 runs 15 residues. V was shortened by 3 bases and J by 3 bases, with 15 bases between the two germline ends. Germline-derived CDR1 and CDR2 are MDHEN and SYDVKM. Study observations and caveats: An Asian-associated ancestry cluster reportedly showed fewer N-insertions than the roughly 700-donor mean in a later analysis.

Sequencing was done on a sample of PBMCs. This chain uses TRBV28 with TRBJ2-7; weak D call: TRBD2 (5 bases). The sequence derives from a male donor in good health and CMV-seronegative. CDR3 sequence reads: CASSFAAVGYYEQYF. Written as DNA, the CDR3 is TGTGCCAGCAGTTTCGCAGCGGTCGGATACTACGAGCAGTACTTC.